One sample yielded the 29 T cell receptor beta chains listed below, sequenced in a study of monozygotic twins with inflammatory bowel disease. TCRdb re-called the 5' RACE reads and catalogs CDR3 proteins one per entry, DNA excluded. The sample features around 450,000 distinct CDR3 sequences, with 2.4% in its top ten. Source material: blood. The receptors originated from a human donor with ulcerative colitis or Crohn's disease, or a healthy co-twin of an affected twin (not recorded which).

The genes are TRBV5-4 and TRBJ1-3; TCRdb lists TRBD1, though no DNA is available to test this call. This CDR3 has 17 amino acids. Germline V gene lookup returns CDR1 SGHNT and CDR2 YYREEE (reference sequence). CDR3: CASSQDRGQSSGNTIYF.

V usage is TRBV9 and J usage is TRBJ2-3; the D gene TCRdb calls, TRBD1, cannot be checked with no DNA. Germline V lookup: CDR1 SGDLS, CDR2 YYNGEE. This CDR3 spans 16 amino acids. CDR3 protein: CASSLNHLGGTDTQYF.

This chain uses TRBV6-2 or TRBV6-3 with TRBJ2-7; TCRdb reports TRBD2, a call that lacks DNA to check it against. The CDR3 runs to 13 residues. Germline V gene lookup returns CDR1 MNHEY and CDR2 SVGEGT. The CDR3 region is CASSIAGAHEQYF.

V usage is TRBV19 and J usage is TRBJ1-6; the D call from TCRdb, TRBD1, cannot be confirmed without DNA. Germline CDR1 is LNHDA and CDR2 is SQIVND (reference sequence). The CDR3 contains 13 residues. The CDR3 reads CACRDPYNSPLHF.

V is TRBV12-3 or TRBV12-4 and J is TRBJ2-2; TCRdb names TRBD2, which stays unverified in the absence of DNA. The CDR3 loop spans 15 amino acids. The CDR3 spells CASSLVGLPNGELFF.

The chain employs TRBV7-9 and TRBJ2-2; TCRdb's assignment of TRBD1 cannot be checked, as there is no DNA. The CDR3 spans 15 residues. CDR1 SEHNR and CDR2 FQNEAQ come from the germline V gene (reference sequence). CDR3 sequence reads: CASSSGQSNTGELFF.

V usage is TRBV14 and J usage is TRBJ1-1. CDR1 and CDR2 from the germline V gene are SGHDN and FVKESK. The CDR3 sequence is 13 residues long. CDR3 residues: CASRLLSHTEAFF.

The V gene is TRBV5-1, the J gene TRBJ2-1. CDR3 size: 15 residues. CDR1 is SGHRS, CDR2 YFSETQ, per germline. CDR3 sequence reads: CASSLGVGPYNEQFF.

The chain has TRBV3-1 and TRBJ2-5; the TCRdb call, TRBD2, lacks DNA for checking. CDR3 length equals 16 residues. CDR1 is LGHDT and CDR2 is YNNKEL in the germline V gene (reference sequence). The CDR3 here is CASSPSGTSPSGTQYF.

The J gene is TRBJ1-5, the V gene TRBV20-1; TCRdb names TRBD1, which stays unverified in the absence of DNA. CDR3 length equals 13 residues. Per the germline V gene, CDR1 is DFQATT and CDR2 is SNEGSKA (reference sequence). The CDR3 sequence: CSARTVSNQPQHF.

The CDR3 sequence: CASSSGRGGSEKTQYF. The chain employs TRBV12-3 or TRBV12-4 and TRBJ2-5; no DNA is available, so the TRBD2 call from TCRdb remains unchecked. The CDR3 has 16 residues.

This rearrangement joins TRBV24-1 to TRBJ2-2. The V gene's germline CDR1 is KGHDR and CDR2 SFDVKD. This CDR3 is built from 13 residues. This chain's CDR3 is CATSDFEAGELFF.

The chain carries TRBV6-1 and TRBJ1-4; the TRBD1 assignment by TCRdb is unverifiable without DNA. Per the germline V gene, CDR1 is MNHNS and CDR2 is SASEGT. CDR3 length equals 15 residues. The chain's CDR3 is CASSPDRGGNEKLFF.

The chain combines TRBV19 with TRBJ2-2; absent DNA, TCRdb's TRBD1 call cannot be checked. Germline loops: CDR1 LNHDA, CDR2 SQIVND (reference sequence). The CDR3 is 14 amino acids. The CDR3 sequence: CASAPGQNTGELFF.

The chain recombines TRBV14 with TRBJ2-2; TCRdb returns TRBD1, unconfirmable since there is no DNA. The CDR3 sequence is 15 residues long. Germline V gene sequence: CDR1 SGHDN, CDR2 FVKESK. This CDR3 reads CASSLGTGYTGELFF.

Here the CDR3 reads CASSLAEPSVNEQFF. V usage is TRBV6-2 or TRBV6-3 and J usage is TRBJ2-1; TCRdb selects TRBD2, and the lack of DNA leaves this call unchecked. The CDR3 length is 15 residues. The germline V gene encodes CDR1 MNHEY and CDR2 SVGEGT.

The chain has TRBV30 and TRBJ1-2; checking the TCRdb D call of TRBD1 is not possible without DNA. The CDR3 length is 13 residues. The germline CDR1 and CDR2 sequences are GTSNPN and SVGIG (reference sequence). CDR3 loop: CAWLGTEAYGYTF.

The CDR3 loop reads CASSESTYAGSGTQYF. The chain couples TRBV25-1 to TRBJ2-5; TCRdb gives TRBD1 as the D gene, but with no DNA this cannot be confirmed. This CDR3 spans 16 amino acids. Germline lookup yields CDR1 MGHDK and CDR2 SYGVNS. Combining the CDR3 with reference TRBV25-1 and TRBJ2-5 gives the whole variable domain EADIYQTPRYLVIGTGKKITLECSQTMGHDKMYWYQQDPGMELHLIHYSYGVNSTEKGDLSSESTVSRIRTEHFPLTLESARPSHTSQYLCASSESTYAGSGTQYFGPGTRLLVL.

The CDR3: CASSHRDRGLGAFF. The genes are TRBV14 and TRBJ1-1; with no DNA, the TCRdb D assignment of TRBD1 cannot be verified. The CDR3 contains 14 residues. Per the germline V gene, CDR1 is SGHDN and CDR2 is FVKESK.

This sequence joins TRBV20-1 and TRBJ1-2; TCRdb's D call of TRBD1 is untestable without DNA. The CDR3 has 14 amino acids. Germline V gives CDR1 DFQATT, CDR2 SNEGSKA (reference sequence). The CDR3 spells CSARESDRLAGYTF.

V usage is TRBV7-9 and J usage is TRBJ2-6. CDR3 size: 15 residues. Germline V gene data show CDR1 as SEHNR and CDR2 as FQNEAQ (reference sequence). CDR3 protein: CASSSGRIGANVLTF.

This chain links TRBV12-2 with TRBJ1-6. TRBV12-2 counts as a pseudogene. This CDR3 region has 18 residues. This chain's CDR3 is CASRDPALGRFNNSPLHF.

The rearrangement links TRBV10-3 to TRBJ2-1; without DNA, the TCRdb call of TRBD2 cannot be checked. Germline assignment: CDR1 ENHRY and CDR2 SYGVKD. The CDR3 runs to 16 residues. The CDR3 region is CAISESTSGRAGEQFF.

The CDR3 loop is CSARTSGGTYSYNEQFF. This chain joins TRBV20-1 and TRBJ2-1; the TCRdb call, TRBD2, lacks DNA for checking. The CDR3 extends over 17 amino acids. Germline assignment: CDR1 DFQATT and CDR2 SNEGSKA (reference sequence).

The chain uses TRBV7-8 and TRBJ2-2; TCRdb designates TRBD1, a call that cannot be tested without DNA. From germline, CDR1 is SGHVS and CDR2 FQNEAQ. The CDR3 extends over 13 amino acids. This chain's CDR3 is CASSSGVMGELFF.

CDR3 amino acids: CASSLGGLGETQYF. The chain employs TRBV5-1 and TRBJ2-5; the TRBD1 assignment by TCRdb is unverifiable without DNA. CDR1 is SGHRS and CDR2 is YFSETQ in the germline V gene. The CDR3 runs to 14 residues.

This rearrangement joins TRBV7-2 to TRBJ2-7. The germline V gene has CDR1 SGHTA and CDR2 FQGNSA. The CDR3 contains 12 residues. CDR3 loop: CASSFPRWEQYF.

The V and J genes are TRBV28 and TRBJ2-5; the TCRdb call, TRBD1, lacks DNA for checking. The germline CDR1 and CDR2 sequences are MDHEN and SYDVKM. This CDR3 is built from 14 residues. This CDR3 reads CTSSLWSGKETQYF. Using reference TRBV28 and TRBJ2-5 for the parts outside the CDR3, the full variable domain is DVKVTQSSRYLVKRTGEKVFLECVQDMDHENMFWYRQDPGLGLRLIYFSYDVKMKEKGDIPEGYSVSREKKERFSLILESASTNQTSMYLCTSSLWSGKETQYFGPGTRLLVL.

The chain combines TRBV5-1 with TRBJ2-6; TCRdb selects TRBD2, and the lack of DNA leaves this call unchecked. The length of the CDR3 is 16 residues. Germline values: CDR1 SGHRS, CDR2 YFSETQ. CDR3: CASSLGTGPGANVLTF.